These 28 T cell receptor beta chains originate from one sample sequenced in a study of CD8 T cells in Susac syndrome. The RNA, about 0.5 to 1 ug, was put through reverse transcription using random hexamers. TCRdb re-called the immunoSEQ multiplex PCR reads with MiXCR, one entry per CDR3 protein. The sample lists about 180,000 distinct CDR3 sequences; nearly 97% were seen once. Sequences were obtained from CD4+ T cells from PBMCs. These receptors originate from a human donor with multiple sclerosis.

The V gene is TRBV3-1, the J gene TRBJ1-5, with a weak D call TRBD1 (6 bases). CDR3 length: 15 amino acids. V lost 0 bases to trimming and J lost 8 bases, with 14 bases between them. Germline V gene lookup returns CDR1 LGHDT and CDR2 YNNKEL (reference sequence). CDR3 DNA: TGTGCCAGCAGCCAAGATTGGTCAGGGGAAAAGCCCCAGCATTTT. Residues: CASSQDWSGEKPQHF.

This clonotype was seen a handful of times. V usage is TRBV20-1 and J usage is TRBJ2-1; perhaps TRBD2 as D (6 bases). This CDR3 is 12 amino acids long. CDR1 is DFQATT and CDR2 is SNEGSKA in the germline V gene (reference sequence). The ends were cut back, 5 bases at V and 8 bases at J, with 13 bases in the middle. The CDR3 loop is CSAGGFGYEQFF. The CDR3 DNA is TGCAGTGCTGGGGGGTTTGGCTATGAGCAGTTCTTC.

CDR3 coding DNA: TGTGCCAGCAGTTTAGACGGGGGGGCCAGTGATGAGCAGTTCTTC. Its protein product is CASSLDGGASDEQFF. The gene calls are TRBV12-3 or TRBV12-4 and TRBJ2-1; the match to TRBD2 covers 8 bases. The CDR3 contains 15 residues. The V segment lost 1 base and the J segment 8 bases; nucleotides outside the gene matches: 7.

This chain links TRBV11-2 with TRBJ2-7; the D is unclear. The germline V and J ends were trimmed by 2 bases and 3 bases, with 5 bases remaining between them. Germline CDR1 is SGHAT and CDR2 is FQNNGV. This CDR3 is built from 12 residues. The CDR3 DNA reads TGTGCCAGCAGCTTAAATCGCTACGAGCAGTACTTC. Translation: CASSLNRYEQYF.

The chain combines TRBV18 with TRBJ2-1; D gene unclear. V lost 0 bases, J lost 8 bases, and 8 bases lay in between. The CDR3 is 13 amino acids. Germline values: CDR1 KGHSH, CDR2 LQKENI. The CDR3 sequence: CASSPPQVDEQFF. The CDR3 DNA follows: TGTGCCAGCTCACCACCCCAGGTTGATGAGCAGTTCTTC.

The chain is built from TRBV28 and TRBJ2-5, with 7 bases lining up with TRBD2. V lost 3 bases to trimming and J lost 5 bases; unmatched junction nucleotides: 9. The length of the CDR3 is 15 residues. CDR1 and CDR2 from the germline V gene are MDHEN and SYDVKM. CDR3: CASSFVSAGGETQYF. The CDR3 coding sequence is TGTGCCAGCAGTTTTGTTTCTGCCGGGGGGGAGACCCAGTACTTC.

The CDR3 region has the DNA TGTGCCAGCAGTTCAGCCGGGACAGACTATGGCTACACCTTC. Translating it yields CASSSAGTDYGYTF. This chain links TRBV28 with TRBJ1-2; 7 bases agree with TRBD1. Trimming at V came to 4 bases and at J to 3 bases, leaving 5 bases not matched to a gene. CDR3 size: 14 residues. Germline CDR1 MDHEN, CDR2 SYDVKM.

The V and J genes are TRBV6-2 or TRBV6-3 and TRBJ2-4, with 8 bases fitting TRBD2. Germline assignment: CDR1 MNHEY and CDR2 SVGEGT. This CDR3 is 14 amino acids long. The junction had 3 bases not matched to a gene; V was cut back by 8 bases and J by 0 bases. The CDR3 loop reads CASRTSSAKNIQYF. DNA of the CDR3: TGTGCCAGCCGGACTAGCTCAGCCAAAAACATTCAGTACTTC.

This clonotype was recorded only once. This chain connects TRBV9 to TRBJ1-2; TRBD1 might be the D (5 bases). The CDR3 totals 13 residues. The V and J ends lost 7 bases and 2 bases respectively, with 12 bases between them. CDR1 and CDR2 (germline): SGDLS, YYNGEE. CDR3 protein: CASGSGTNYGYTF. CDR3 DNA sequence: TGTGCCAGCGGATCCGGGACGAACTATGGCTACACCTTC.

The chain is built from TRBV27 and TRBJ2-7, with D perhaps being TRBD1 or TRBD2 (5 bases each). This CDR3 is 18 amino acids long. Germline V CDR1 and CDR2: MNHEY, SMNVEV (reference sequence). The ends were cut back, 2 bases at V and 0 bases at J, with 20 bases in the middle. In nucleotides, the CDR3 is TGTGCCAGCAGTTTACAGGGCGGGCCGGTTCTCAACTCCTACGAGCAGTACTTC. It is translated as CASSLQGGPVLNSYEQYF.

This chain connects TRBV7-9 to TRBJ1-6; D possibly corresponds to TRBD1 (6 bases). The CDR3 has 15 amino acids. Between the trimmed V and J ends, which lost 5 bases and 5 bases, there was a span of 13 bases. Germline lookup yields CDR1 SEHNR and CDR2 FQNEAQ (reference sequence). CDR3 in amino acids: CASSLGTSNNSPLHF. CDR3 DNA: TGTGCCAGCAGCCTCGGGACATCGAATAATTCACCCCTCCACTTT.

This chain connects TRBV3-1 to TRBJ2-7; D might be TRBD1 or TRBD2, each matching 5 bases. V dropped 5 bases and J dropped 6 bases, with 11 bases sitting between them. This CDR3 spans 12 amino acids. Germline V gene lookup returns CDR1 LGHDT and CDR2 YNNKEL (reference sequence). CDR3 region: CASSVSGTEQYF. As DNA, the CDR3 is TGTGCCAGCAGCGTTTCCGGGACCGAGCAGTACTTC.

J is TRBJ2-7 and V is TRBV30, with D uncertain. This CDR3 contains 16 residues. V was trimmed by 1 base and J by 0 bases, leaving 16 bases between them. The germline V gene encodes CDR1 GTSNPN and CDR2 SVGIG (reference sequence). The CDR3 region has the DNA TGTGCCTGGAGTGGCCCTAAGAAGGTGGGCTCCTACGAGCAGTACTTC. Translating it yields CAWSGPKKVGSYEQYF.

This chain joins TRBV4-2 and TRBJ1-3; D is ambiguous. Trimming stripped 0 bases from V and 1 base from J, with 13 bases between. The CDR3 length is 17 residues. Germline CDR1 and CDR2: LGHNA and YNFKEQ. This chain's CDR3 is CASSQEAGFQSGNTIYF. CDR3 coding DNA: TGTGCCAGCAGCCAAGAGGCGGGCTTTCAATCTGGAAACACCATATATTTT.

Here the CDR3 DNA reads TGCAGTGCTGCCAATAGGTACCCACCCTACGAGCAGTACTTC. Amino acids: CSAANRYPPYEQYF. V usage is TRBV20-1 and J usage is TRBJ2-7; D is ambiguous. Germline assignment: CDR1 DFQATT and CDR2 SNEGSKA (reference sequence). V was cut by 5 bases and J by 2 bases, with 16 bases left in between. The CDR3 is 14 amino acids.

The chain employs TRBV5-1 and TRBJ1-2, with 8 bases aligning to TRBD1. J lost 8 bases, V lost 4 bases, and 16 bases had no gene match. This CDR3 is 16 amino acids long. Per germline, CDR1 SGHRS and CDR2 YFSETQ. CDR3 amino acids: CASSLTGTVTGEGYTF. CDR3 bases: TGCGCCAGCAGCCTGACCGGTACCGTGACAGGGGAAGGCTACACCTTC.

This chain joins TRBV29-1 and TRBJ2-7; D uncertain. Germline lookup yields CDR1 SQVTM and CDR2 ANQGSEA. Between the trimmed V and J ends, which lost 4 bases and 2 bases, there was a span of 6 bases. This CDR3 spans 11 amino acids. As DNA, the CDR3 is TGCAGCGTTGCTGAGACCTACGAGCAGTACTTC. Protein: CSVAETYEQYF.

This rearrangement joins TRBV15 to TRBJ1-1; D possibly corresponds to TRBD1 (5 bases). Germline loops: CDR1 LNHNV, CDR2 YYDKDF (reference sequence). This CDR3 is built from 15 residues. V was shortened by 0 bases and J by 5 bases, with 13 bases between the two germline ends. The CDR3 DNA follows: TGTGCCACCAGCAGAGATCCCGGCAGGGATACTGAAGCTTTCTTT. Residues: CATSRDPGRDTEAFF.

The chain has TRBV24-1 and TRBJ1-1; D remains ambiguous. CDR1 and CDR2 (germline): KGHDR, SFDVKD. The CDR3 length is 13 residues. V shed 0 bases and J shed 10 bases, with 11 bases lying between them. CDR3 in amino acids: CATSDLSSGGAFF. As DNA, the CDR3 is TGTGCCACCAGTGATTTGAGTTCCGGAGGAGCTTTCTTT.

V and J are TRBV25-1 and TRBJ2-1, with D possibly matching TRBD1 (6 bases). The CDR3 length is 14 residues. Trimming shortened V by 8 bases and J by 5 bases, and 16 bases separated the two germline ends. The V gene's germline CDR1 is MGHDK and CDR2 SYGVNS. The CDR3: CASDRDTGNNEQFF. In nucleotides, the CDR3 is TGTGCCAGCGACCGGGACACAGGAAACAATGAGCAGTTCTTC.

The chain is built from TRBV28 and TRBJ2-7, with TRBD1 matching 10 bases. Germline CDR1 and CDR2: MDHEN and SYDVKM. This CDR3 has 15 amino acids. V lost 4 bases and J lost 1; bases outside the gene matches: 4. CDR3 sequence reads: CASSSPGQGSYEQYF. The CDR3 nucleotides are TGTGCCAGCAGTTCTCCGGGACAGGGGTCCTACGAGCAGTACTTC.

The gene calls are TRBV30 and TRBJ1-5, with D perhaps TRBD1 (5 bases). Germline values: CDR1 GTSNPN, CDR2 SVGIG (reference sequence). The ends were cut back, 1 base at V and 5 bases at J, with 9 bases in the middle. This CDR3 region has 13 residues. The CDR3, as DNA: TGTGCCTGGAGTGGACAGACACATCAGCCCCAGCATTTT. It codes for CAWSGQTHQPQHF.

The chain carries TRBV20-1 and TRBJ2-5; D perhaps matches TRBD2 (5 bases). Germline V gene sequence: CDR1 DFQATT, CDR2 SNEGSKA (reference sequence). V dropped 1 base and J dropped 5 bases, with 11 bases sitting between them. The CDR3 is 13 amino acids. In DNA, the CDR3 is TGCAGTGCTAGAGCGCCTAGCAGGGAGACCCAGTACTTC. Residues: CSARAPSRETQYF.

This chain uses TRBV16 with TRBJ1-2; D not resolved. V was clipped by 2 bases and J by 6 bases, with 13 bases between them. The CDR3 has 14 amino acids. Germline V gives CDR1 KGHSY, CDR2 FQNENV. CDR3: CASSQRVPDNGYTF. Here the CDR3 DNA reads TGTGCCAGCAGCCAACGGGTCCCAGATAATGGCTACACCTTC.

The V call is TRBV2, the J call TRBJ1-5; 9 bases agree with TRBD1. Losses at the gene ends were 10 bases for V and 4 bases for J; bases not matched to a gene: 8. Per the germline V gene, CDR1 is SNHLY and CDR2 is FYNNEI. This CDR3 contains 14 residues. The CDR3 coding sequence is TGTGCCACCTGGACAGGGGACGTTAATCAGCCCCAGCATTTT. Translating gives CATWTGDVNQPQHF.

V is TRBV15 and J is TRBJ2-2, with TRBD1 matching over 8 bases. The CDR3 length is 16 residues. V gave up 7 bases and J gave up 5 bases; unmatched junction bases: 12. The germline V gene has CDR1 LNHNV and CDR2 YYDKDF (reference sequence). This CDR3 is CATTQTGQGWTGELFF. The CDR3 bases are TGTGCCACCACGCAGACCGGACAGGGCTGGACCGGGGAGCTGTTTTTT.

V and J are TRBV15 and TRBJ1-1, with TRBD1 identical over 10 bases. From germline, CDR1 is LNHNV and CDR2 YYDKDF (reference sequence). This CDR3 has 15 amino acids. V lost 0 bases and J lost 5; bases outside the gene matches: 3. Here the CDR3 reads CATSRETGGITEAFF. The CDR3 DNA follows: TGTGCCACCAGCAGAGAGACAGGGGGCATTACTGAAGCTTTCTTT.

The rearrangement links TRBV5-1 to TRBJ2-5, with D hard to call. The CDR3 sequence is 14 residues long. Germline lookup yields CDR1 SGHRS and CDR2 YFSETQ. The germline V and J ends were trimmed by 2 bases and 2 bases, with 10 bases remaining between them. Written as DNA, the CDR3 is TGCGCCAGCAGCTTTAGCCAGGTACAAGAGACCCAGTACTTC. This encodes CASSFSQVQETQYF. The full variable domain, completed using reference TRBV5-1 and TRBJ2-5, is KAGVTQTPRYLIKTRGQQVTLSCSPISGHRSVSWYQQTPGQGLQFLFEYFSETQRNKGNFPGRFSGRQFSNSRSEMNVSTLELGDSALYLCASSFSQVQETQYFGPGTRLLVL.